This TCR beta chain was recovered during a study of blood T cell repertoires in COVID-19. This table comes from immunoSEQ multiplex PCR, and its TCRdb copy is limited to in-frame clones, with some not included. The sample consists of roughly 500,000 clones, roughly 89% of them appearing once. The CDR3 spans 15 residues. Germline CDR1 reads SNHLY; CDR2 reads FYNNEI. V was shortened by 6 bases and J by 5 bases, with 19 bases between the two germline ends. What was sequenced was peripheral blood. The rearrangement links TRBV2 to TRBJ2-5; tentatively, D is TRBD1 (5 bases). The clonotype comes from a man between 18 and 29 years old with COVID-19, enrolled during active disease. This CDR3 is CASSAAQVMQETQYF. For the CDR3, the DNA is TGTGCCAGCAGCGCCGCACAGGTTATGCAGGAGACCCAGTACTTC.